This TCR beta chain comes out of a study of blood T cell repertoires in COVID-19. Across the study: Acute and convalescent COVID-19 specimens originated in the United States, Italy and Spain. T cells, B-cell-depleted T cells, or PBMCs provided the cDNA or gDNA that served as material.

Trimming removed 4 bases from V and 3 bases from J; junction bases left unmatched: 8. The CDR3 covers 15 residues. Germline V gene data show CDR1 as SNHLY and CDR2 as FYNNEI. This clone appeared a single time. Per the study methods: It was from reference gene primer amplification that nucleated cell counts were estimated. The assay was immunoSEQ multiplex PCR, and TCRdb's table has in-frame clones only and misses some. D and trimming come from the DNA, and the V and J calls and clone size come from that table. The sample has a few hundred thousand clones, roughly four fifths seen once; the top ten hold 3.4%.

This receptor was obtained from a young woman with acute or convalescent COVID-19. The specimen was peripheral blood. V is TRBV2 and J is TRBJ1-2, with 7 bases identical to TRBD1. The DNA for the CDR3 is TGTGCCAGCAGTGGGAGACAGGGTGGGGACTATGGCTACACCTTC. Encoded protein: CASSGRQGGDYGYTF.